This T cell receptor beta chain is drawn from a study of blood T cell repertoires in COVID-19. The overall study: Samples representing acute and convalescent COVID-19 were sourced from the United States, Italy and Spain. Sample material is recorded as cDNA or gDNA derived from T cells, B-cell-depleted T cells, or PBMCs.

V was clipped by 5 bases and J by 4 bases, with 12 bases between them. The CDR3 has 14 residues. CDR1 is SGHTA, CDR2 FQGNSA, per germline. Per the original methods: Amplifying reference gene primers gave estimates of nucleated cell counts. TCRdb keeps only in-frame clones here, not all; method: immunoSEQ multiplex PCR. The V and J calls and the clone size are those of that table, but D and trimming were determined from the DNA. The table shows roughly 310,000 clones, with approximately 90% occurring only once. Those enrolled, adults aged 18 to 89 years, came from around 24 US areas. Sequenced sample: PBMCs or T cells enriched from blood (not recorded which). The chain links TRBV7-2 to TRBJ2-1; D call uncertain. The TCR comes from a middle-aged woman who had recovered from COVID-19. The CDR3 DNA reads as TGTGCCAGCAGCCCCCAGAGGATTTACAATGAGCAGTTCTTC. It encodes CASSPQRIYNEQFF.